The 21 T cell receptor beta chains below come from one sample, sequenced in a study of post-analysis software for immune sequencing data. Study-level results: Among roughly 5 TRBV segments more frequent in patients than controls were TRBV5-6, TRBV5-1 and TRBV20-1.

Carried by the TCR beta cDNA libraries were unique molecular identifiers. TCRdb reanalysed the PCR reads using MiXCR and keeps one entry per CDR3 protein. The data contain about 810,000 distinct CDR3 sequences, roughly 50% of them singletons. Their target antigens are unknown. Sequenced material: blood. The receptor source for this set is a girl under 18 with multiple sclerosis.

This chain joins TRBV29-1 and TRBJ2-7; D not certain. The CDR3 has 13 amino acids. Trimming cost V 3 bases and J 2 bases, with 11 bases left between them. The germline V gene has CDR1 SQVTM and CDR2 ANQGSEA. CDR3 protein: CSVEGHEPYEQYF. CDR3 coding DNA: TGCAGCGTTGAGGGTCACGAACCCTACGAGCAGTACTTC.

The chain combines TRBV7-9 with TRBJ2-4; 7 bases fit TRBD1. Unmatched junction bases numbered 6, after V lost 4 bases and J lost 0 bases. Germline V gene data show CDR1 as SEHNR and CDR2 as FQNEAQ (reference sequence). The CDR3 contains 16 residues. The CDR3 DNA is TGTGCCAGCAGCTCAACGGGACAGCTAGCCAAAAACATTCAGTACTTC. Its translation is CASSSTGQLAKNIQYF.

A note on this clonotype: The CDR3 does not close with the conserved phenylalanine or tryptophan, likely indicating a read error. The chain's CDR3 is CSVGTGSLKTQYC. CDR3 in DNA: TGCAGCGTCGGGACAGGTTCTTTGAAGACCCAGTACTGC. J is TRBJ2-7 and V is TRBV29-1, with 8 bases fitting TRBD1. The end of the DNA is better explained by TRBJ2-5, so the J call may be wrong. CDR3 length: 13 amino acids. In germline, CDR1 is SQVTM, CDR2 ANQGSEA.

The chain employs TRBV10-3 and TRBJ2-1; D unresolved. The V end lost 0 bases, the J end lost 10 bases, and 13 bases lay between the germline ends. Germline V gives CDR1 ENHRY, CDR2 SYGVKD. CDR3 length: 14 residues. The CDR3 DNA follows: TGTGCCATCAGTGAGTCTCACTACAAGGGCGAGCAGTTCTTC. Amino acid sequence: CAISESHYKGEQFF.

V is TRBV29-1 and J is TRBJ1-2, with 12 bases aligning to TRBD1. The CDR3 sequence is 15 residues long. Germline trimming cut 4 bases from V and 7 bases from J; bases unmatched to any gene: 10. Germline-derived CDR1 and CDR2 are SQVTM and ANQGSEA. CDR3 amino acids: CSVAGTGGESGGYTF. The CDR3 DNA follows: TGCAGCGTTGCAGGGACAGGGGGCGAGTCTGGTGGCTACACCTTC.

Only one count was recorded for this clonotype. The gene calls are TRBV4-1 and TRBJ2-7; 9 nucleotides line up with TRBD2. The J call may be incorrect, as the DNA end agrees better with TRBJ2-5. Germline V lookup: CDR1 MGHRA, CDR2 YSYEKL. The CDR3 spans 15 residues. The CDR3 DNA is TGCGCCAGCAGCTTTAGCGGGGGCCAGCGAGAGACCCAGTACTTC. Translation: CASSFSGGQRETQYF.

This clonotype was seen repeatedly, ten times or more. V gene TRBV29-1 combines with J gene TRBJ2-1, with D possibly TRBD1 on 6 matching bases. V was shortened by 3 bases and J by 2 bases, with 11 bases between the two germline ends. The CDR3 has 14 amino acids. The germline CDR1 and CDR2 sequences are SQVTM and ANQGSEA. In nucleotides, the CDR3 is TGCAGCGTTGACAGGGGCGCGACCTACAATGAGCAGTTCTTC. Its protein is CSVDRGATYNEQFF.

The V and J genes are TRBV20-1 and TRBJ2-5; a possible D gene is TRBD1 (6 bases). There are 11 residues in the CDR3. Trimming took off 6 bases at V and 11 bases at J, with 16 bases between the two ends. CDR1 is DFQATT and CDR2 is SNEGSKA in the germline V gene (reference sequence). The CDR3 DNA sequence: TGCAGTGCCTTCCTCAGGGGAGAGCAGTACTTC. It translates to CSAFLRGEQYF.

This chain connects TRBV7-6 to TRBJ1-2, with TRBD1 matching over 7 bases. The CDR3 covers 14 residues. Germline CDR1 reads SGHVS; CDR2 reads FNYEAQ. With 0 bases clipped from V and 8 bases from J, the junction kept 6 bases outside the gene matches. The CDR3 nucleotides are TGTGCCAGCAGCTTAGCGAGACAGGGAGGGGGCTACACCTTC. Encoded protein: CASSLARQGGGYTF.

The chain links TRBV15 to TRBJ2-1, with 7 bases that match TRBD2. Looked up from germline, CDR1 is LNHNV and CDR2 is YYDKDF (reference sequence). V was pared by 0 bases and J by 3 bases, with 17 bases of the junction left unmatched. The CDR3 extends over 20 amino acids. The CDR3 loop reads CATSRDDGASGYVSYNEQFF. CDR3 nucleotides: TGTGCCACCAGCAGAGATGATGGGGCTAGCGGATACGTTAGCTACAATGAGCAGTTCTTC.

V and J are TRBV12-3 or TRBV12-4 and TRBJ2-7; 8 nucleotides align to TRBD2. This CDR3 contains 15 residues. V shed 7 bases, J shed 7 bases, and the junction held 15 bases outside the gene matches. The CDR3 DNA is TGTGCCAGCACCCCCCGAGCGGGGGCCAACCCGGAGCAGTACTTC. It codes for CASTPRAGANPEQYF.

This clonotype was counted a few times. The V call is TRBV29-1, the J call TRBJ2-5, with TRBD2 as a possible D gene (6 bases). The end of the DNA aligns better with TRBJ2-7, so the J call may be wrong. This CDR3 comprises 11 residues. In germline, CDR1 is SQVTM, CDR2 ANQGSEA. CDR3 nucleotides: TGCAGCGTTGGACTAGGCTACGAGCAGTACTTC. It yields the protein CSVGLGYEQYF.

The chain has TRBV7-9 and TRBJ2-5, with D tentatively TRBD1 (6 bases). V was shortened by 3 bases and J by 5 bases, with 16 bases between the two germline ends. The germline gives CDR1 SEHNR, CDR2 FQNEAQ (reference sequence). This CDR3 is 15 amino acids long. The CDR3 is CASSLVQGGWETQYF. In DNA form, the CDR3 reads TGTGCCAGCAGCTTGGTACAGGGTGGATGGGAGACCCAGTACTTC.

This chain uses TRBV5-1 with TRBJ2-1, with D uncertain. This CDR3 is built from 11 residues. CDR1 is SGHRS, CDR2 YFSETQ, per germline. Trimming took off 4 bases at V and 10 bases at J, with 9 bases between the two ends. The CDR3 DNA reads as TGCGCCAGCAGCCGAGAATGGGAGCAGTTCTTC. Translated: CASSREWEQFF.

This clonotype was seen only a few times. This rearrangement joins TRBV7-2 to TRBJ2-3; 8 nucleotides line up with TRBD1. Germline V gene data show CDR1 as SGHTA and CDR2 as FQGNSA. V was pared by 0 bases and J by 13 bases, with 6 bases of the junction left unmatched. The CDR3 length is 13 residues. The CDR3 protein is CASSLAPTGEKYF. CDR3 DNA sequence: TGTGCCAGCAGCTTAGCCCCGACAGGGGAGAAGTATTTT.

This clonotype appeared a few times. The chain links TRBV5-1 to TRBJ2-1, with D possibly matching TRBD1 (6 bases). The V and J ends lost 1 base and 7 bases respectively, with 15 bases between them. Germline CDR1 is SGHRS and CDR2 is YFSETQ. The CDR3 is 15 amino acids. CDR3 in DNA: TGCGCCAGCAGCTTGTGGGGCAGGGGCCAGAATGAGCAGTTCTTC. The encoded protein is CASSLWGRGQNEQFF.

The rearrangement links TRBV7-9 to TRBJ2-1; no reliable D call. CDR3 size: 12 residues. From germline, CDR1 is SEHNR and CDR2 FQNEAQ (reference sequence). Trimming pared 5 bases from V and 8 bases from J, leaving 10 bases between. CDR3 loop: CASSLLDDEQFF. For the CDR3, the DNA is TGTGCCAGCAGCCTCCTAGACGATGAGCAGTTCTTC.

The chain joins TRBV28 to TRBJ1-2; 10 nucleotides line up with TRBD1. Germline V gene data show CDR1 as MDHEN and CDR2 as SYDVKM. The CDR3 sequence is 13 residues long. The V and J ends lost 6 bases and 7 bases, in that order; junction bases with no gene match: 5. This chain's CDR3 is CASRTRDRGGYTF. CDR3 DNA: TGTGCCAGCAGGACCCGGGACAGGGGTGGCTACACCTTC.

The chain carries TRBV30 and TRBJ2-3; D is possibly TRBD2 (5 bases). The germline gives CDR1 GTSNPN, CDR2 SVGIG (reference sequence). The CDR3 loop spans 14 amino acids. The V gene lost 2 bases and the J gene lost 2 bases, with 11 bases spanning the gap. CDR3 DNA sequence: TGTGCCTGGAGTAGAGGGCAGTTCACAGATACGCAGTATTTT. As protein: CAWSRGQFTDTQYF.

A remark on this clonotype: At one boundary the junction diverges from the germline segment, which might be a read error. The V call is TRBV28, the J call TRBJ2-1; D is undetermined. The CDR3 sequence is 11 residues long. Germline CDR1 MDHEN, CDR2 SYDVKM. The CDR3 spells CASSRFNGQFF. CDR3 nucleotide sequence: TGTGCCAGCAGCCGTTTCAATGGGCAGTTCTTC.

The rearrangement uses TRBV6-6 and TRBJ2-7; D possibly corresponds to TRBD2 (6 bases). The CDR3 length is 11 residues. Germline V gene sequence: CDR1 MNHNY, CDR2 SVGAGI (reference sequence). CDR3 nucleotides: TGTGCTGGAGGGGAAGCCTACGAGCAGTACTTC. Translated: CAGGEAYEQYF.